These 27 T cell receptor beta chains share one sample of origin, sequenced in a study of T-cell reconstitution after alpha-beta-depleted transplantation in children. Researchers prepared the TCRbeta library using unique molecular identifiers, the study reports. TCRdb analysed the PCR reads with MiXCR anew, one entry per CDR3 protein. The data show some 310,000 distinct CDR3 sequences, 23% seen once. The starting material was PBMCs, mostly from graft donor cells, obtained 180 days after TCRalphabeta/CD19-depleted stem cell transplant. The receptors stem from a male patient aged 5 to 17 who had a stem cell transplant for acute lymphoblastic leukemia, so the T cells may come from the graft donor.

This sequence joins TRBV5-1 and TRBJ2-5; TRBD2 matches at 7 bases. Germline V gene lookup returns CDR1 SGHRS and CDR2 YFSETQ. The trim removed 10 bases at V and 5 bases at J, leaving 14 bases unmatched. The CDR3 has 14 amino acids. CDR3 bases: TGCGCCCATAATGGGGGGGTGAGTCAGGAGACCCAGTACTTC. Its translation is CAHNGGVSQETQYF.

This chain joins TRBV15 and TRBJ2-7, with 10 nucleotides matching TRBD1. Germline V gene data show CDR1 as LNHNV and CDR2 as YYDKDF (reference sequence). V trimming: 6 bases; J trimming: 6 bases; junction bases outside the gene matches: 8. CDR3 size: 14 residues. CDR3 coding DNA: TGTGCCACCAGTCCGGGACAGGGGTGGGTCGAGCAGTACTTC. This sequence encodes CATSPGQGWVEQYF.

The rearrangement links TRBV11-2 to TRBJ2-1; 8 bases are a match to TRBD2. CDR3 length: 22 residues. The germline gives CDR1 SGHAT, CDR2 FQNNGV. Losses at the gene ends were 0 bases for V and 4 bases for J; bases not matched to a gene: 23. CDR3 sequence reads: CASSLDFQVPSGPRGGYNEQFF. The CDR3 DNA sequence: TGTGCCAGCAGCTTAGATTTTCAAGTTCCTAGCGGGCCTAGGGGGGGTTACAATGAGCAGTTCTTC.

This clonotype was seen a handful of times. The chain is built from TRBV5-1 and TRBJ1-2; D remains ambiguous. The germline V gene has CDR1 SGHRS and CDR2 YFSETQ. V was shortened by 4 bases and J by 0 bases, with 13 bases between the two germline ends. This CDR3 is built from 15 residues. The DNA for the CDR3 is TGCGCCAGCAGCCCGAACGCCGGAACTAACTATGGCTACACCTTC. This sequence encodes CASSPNAGTNYGYTF.

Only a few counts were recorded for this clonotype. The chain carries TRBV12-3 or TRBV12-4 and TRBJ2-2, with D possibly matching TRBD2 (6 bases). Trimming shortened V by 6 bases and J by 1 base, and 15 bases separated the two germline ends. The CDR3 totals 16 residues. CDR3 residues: CASRLPGTQNTGELFF. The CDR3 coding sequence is TGTGCCAGCAGGCTACCCGGGACTCAGAACACCGGGGAGCTGTTTTTT.

CDR3 protein: CSVEPGGTDTQYF. CDR3 in DNA: TGCAGCGTTGAACCAGGGGGCACAGATACGCAGTATTTT. The chain links TRBV29-1 to TRBJ2-3, with a possible D match to TRBD1 (6 bases). Trimming took 2 bases from V and 1 from J, leaving 7 bases between them. The CDR3 is made up of 13 amino acids. From germline, CDR1 is SQVTM and CDR2 ANQGSEA.

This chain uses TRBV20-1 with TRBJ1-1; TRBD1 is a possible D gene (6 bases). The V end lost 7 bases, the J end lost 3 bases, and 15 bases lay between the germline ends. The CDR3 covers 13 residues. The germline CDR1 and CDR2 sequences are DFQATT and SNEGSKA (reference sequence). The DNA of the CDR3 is TGCAGTGTAACAGGGTTCTTTGACACTGAAGCTTTCTTT. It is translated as CSVTGFFDTEAFF.

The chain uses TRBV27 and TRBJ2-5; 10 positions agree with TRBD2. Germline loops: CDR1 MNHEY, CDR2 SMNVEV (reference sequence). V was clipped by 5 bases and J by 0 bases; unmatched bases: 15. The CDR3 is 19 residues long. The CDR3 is CASSRKPPLLAGYQETQYF. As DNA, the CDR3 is TGTGCCAGCAGTCGAAAGCCCCCACTACTAGCGGGGTACCAAGAGACCCAGTACTTC.

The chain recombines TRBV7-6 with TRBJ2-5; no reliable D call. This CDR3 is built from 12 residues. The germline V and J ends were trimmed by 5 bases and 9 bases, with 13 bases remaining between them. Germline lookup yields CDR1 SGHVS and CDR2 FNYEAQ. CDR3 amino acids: CASSAIPPAQYF. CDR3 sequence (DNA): TGTGCCAGCAGCGCTATTCCCCCCGCCCAGTACTTC.

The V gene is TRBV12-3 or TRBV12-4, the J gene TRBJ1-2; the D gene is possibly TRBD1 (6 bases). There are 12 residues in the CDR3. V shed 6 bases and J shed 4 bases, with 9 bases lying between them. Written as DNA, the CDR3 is TGTGCCAGCAGCAGGGGTCCCTATGGCTACACCTTC. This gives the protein CASSRGPYGYTF.

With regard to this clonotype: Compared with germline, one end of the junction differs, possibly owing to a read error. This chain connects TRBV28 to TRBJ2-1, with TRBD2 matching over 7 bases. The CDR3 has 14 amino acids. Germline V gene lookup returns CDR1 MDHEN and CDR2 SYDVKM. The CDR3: CASCLTGGYNDQFF. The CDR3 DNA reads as TGTGCCAGCTGTTTAACGGGAGGATACAATGACCAGTTCTTC.

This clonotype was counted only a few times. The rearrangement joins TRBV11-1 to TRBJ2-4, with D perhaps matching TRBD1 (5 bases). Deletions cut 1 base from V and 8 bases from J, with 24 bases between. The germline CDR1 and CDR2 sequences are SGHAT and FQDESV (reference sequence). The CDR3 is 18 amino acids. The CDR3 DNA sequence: TGTGCCAGCAGCTTAGGTCGGCAGATTTGGGAAACCAGGGACATTCAGTACTTC. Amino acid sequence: CASSLGRQIWETRDIQYF.

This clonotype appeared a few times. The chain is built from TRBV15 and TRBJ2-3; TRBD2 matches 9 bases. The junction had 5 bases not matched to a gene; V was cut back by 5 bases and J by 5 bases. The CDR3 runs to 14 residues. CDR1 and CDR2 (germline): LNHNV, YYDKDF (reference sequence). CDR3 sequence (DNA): TGTGCCACCAGCTCCAGCGGGAGGAAAGATACGCAGTATTTT. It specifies CATSSSGRKDTQYF.

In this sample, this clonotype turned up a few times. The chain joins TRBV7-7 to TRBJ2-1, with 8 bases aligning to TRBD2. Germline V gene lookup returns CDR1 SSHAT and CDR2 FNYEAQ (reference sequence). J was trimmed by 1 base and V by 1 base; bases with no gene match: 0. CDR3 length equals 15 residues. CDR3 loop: CASSLGLASYNEQFF. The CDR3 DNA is TGTGCCAGCAGCTTAGGACTAGCGTCCTACAATGAGCAGTTCTTC. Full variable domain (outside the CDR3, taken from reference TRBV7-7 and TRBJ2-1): GAGVSQSPRYKVTKRGQDVTLRCDPISSHATLYWYQQALGQGPEFLTYFNYEAQPDKSGLPSDRFSAERPEGSISTLTIQRTEQRDSAMYRCASSLGLASYNEQFFGPGTRLTVL.

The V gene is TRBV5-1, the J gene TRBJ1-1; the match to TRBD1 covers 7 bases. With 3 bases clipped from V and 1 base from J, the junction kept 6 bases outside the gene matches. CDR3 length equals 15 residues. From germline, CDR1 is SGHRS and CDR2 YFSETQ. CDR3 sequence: CASSWGQMGNTEAFF. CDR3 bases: TGCGCCAGCAGCTGGGGACAGATGGGGAACACTGAAGCTTTCTTT.

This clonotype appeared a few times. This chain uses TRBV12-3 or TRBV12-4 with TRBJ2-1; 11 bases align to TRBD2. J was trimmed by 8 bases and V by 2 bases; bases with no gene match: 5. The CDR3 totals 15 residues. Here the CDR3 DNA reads TGTGCCAGCAGTTTACCAGGGACTAGCGGCCATGAGCAGTTCTTC. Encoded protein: CASSLPGTSGHEQFF.

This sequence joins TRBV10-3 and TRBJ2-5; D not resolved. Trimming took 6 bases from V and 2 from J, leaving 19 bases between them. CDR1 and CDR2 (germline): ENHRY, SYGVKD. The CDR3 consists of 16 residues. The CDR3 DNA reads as TGTGCCATCAGCCGAGACCGACACCGAGATCAAGAGACCCAGTACTTC. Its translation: CAISRDRHRDQETQYF.

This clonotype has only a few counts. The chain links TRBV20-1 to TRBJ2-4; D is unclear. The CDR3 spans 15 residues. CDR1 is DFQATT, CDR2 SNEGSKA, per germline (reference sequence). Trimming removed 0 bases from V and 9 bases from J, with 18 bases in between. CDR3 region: CSARDPGRRRGIQYF. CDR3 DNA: TGCAGTGCTAGAGATCCAGGTCGGCGTCGTGGCATTCAGTACTTC.

CDR3 sequence reads: CASSLIEYVEQYF. The CDR3 DNA sequence: TGTGCCAGCTCACTGATCGAATACGTCGAGCAGTACTTC. The chain uses TRBV18 and TRBJ2-7; D is undetermined. Germline V gene sequence: CDR1 KGHSH, CDR2 LQKENI. The CDR3 loop spans 13 amino acids. The V end was cut by 4 bases, the J end by 6 bases, with 13 bases between.

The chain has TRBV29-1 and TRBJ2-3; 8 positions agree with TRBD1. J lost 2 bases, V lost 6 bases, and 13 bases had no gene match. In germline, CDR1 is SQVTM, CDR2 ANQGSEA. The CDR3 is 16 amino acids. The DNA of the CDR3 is TGCAGCGTCGGGACAGGCCATTCCACTACCACAGATACGCAGTATTTT. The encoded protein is CSVGTGHSTTTDTQYF.

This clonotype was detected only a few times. The CDR3 spells CASSFTVAGKNEQFF. CDR3 nucleotide sequence: TGTGCCAGCAGCTTTACAGTAGCGGGAAAAAATGAGCAGTTCTTC. The chain uses TRBV5-6 and TRBJ2-1; 8 bases line up with TRBD2. Germline CDR1 SGHDT, CDR2 YYEEEE. The CDR3 is made up of 15 amino acids. Unmatched junction bases numbered 8, after V lost 2 bases and J lost 7 bases.

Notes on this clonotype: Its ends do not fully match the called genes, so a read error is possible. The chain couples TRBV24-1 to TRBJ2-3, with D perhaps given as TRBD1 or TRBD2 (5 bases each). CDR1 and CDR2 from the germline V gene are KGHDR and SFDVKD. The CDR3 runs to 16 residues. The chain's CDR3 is CAISESGRRSTDTQYF. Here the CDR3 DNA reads TGTGCCATCAGTGAGTCGGGACGGCGTAGCACAGATACGCAGTATTTT.

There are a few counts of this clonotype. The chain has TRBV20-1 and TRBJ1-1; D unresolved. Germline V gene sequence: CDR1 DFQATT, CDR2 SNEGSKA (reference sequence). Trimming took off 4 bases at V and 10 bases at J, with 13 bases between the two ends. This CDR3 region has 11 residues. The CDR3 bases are TGCAGTGCTAAGATCCTCGGAAGAGCTTTCTTT. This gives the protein CSAKILGRAFF.

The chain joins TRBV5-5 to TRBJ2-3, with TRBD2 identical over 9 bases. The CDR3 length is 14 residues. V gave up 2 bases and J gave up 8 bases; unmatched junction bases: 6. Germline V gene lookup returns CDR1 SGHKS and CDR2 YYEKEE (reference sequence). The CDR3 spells CASSLAGGGGTQYF. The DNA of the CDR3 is TGTGCCAGCAGCTTAGCGGGAGGAGGAGGTACGCAGTATTTT. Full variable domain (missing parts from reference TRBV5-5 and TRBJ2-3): DAGVTQSPTHLIKTRGQQVTLRCSPISGHKSVSWYQQVLGQGPQFIFQYYEKEERGRGNFPDRFSARQFPNYSSELNVNALLLGDSALYLCASSLAGGGGTQYFGPGTRLTVL.

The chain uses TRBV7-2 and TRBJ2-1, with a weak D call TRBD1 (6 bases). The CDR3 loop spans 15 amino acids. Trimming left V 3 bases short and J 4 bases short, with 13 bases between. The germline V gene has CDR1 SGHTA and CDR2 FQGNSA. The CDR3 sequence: CASSLKWGPYNEQFF. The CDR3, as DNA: TGTGCCAGCAGCTTGAAGTGGGGGCCTTACAATGAGCAGTTCTTC. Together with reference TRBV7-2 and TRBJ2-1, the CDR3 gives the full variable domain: GAGVSQSPSNKVTEKGKDVELRCDPISGHTALYWYRQSLGQGLEFLIYFQGNSAPDKSGLPSDRFSAERTGGSVSTLTIQRTQQEDSAVYLCASSLKWGPYNEQFFGPGTRLTVL.

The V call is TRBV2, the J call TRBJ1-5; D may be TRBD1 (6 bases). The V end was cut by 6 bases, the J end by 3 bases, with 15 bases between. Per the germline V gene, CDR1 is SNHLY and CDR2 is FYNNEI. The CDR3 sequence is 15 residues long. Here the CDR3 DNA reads TGTGCCAGCAGCTATACAGGGAGCACCAATCAGCCCCAGCATTTT. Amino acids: CASSYTGSTNQPQHF.

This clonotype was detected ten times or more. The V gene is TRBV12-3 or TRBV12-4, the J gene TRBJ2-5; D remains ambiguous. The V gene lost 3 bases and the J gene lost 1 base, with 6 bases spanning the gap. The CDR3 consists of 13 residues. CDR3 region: CASSLSSQETQYF. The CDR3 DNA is TGTGCCAGCAGTTTGTCCAGCCAAGAGACCCAGTACTTC.